This T cell receptor beta chain was identified during a study of blood T cell repertoires in COVID-19. Background on the study: Some COVID-19 samples were acute and others convalescent; all came from the United States, Italy and Spain. PBMCs, B-cell-depleted T cells, or T cells were the source of the cDNA or gDNA that made up the material.

In the authors' methods: Reference gene primers were amplified, and this amplification served to estimate nucleated cell counts. Profiled with immunoSEQ multiplex PCR; TCRdb holds only in-frame clones, not every one. Clone size and V and J calls were adopted from that table, with D and trimming inferred from the DNA. The sample has 120,000 to 150,000 clones; less than 85% are singletons. Germline values: CDR1 MNHEY, CDR2 SVGEGT. Trimming shortened V by 5 bases and J by 4 bases, and 11 bases separated the two germline ends. This CDR3 spans 13 amino acids. The chain couples TRBV6-2 or TRBV6-3 to TRBJ1-1; D is unresolved. The clonotype was recovered from a human donor in a cohort sampled during active COVID-19. What was sequenced was peripheral blood. The CDR3 nucleotides are TGTGCCAGCAGTCAAGAGTTGAGCACTGAAGCTTTCTTT. Its translation: CASSQELSTEAFF.